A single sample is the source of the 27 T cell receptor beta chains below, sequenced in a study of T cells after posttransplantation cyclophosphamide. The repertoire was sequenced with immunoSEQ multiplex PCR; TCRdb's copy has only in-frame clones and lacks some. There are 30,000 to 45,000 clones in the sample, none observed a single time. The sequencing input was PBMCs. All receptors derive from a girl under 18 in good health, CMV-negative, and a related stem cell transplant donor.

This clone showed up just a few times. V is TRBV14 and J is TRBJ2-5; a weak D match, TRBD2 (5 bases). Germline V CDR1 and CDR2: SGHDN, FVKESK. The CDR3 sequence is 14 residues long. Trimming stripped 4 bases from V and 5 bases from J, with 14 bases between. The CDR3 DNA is TGTGCCAGCAGCCTCGGGGTTGGGGTGGAGACCCAGTACTTC. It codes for CASSLGVGVETQYF. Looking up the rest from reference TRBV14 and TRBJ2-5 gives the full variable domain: EAGVTQFPSHSVIEKGQTVTLRCDPISGHDNLYWYRRVMGKEIKFLLHFVKESKQDESGMPNNRFLAERTGGTYSTLKVQPAELEDSGVYFCASSLGVGVETQYFGPGTRLLVL.

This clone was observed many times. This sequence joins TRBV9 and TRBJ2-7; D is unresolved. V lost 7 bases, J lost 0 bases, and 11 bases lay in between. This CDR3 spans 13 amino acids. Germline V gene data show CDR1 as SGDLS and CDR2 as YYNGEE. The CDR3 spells CASAVGDSYEQYF. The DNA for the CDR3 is TGTGCCAGCGCCGTAGGAGACTCCTACGAGCAGTACTTC. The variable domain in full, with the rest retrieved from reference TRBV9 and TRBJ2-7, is DSGVTQTPKHLITATGQRVTLRCSPRSGDLSVYWYQQSLDQGLQFLIQYYNGEERAKGNILERFSAQQFPDLHSELNLSSLELGDSALYFCASAVGDSYEQYFGPGTRLTVT.

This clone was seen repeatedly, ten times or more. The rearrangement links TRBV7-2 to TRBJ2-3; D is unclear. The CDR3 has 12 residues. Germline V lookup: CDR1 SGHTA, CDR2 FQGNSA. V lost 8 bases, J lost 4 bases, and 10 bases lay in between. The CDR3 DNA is TGTGCCAGCGCACACAGTTCAGATACGCAGTATTTT. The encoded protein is CASAHSSDTQYF.

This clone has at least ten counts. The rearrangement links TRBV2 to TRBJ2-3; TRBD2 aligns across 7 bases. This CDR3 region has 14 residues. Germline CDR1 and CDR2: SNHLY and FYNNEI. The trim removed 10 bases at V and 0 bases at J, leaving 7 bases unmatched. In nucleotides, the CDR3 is TGTGCCACCCGGGGGGAAGCTAGCACAGATACGCAGTATTTT. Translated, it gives CATRGEASTDTQYF.

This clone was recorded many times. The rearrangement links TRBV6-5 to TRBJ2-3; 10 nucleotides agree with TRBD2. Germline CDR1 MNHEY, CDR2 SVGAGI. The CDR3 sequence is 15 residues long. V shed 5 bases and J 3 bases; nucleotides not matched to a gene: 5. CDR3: CASSLSGRGTDTQYF. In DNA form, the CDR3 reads TGTGCCAGCAGTCTCAGCGGGAGGGGAACAGATACGCAGTATTTT.

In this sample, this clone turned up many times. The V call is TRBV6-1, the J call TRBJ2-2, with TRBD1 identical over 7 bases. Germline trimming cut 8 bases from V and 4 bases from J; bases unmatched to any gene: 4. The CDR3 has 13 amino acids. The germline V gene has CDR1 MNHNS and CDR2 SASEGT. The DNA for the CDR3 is TGTGCCAGCCGACGGGACAGCACCGGGGAGCTGTTTTTT. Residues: CASRRDSTGELFF.

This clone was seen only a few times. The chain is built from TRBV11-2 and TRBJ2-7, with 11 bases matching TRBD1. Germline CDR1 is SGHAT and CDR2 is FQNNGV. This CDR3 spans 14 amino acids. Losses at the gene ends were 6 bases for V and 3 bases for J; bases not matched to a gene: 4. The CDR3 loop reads CASSPGTGGYEQYF. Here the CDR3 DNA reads TGTGCCAGCAGTCCCGGGACAGGGGGCTACGAGCAGTACTTC.

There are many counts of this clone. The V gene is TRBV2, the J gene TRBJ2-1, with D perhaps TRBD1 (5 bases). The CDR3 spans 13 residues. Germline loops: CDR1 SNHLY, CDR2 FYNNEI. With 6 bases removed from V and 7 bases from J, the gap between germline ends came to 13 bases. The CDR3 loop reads CASRGLGSNEQFF. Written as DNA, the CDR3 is TGTGCCAGCAGGGGGCTGGGGTCGAATGAGCAGTTCTTC.

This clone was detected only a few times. As DNA, the CDR3 is TGTGCCAGCAGTAAGGGGGAGGGTCCCTCTGGGGCCAACGTCCTGACTTTC. It encodes CASSKGEGPSGANVLTF. This chain links TRBV7-9 with TRBJ2-6; D may be TRBD2 (7 bases). This CDR3 is 17 amino acids long. CDR1 SEHNR and CDR2 FQNEAQ come from the germline V gene (reference sequence). The ends were cut back, 6 bases at V and 0 bases at J, with 15 bases in the middle.

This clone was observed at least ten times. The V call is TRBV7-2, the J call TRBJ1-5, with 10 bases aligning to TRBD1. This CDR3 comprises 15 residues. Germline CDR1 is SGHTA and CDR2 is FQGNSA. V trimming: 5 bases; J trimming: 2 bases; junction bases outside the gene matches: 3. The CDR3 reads CASSTGQGRNQPQHF. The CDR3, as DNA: TGTGCCAGCAGCACGGGACAGGGGCGCAATCAGCCCCAGCATTTT.

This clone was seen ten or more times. CDR3 nucleotides: TGTGCCAGCAGCTTAGTAGGGACAGGGGGCGTCTACGAGCAGTACTTC. Protein product: CASSLVGTGGVYEQYF. The gene calls are TRBV5-5 and TRBJ2-7; 12 bases are shared with TRBD1. The V segment lost 2 bases and the J segment 3 bases; nucleotides outside the gene matches: 6. CDR1 and CDR2 from the germline V gene are SGHKS and YYEKEE (reference sequence). This CDR3 is built from 16 residues.

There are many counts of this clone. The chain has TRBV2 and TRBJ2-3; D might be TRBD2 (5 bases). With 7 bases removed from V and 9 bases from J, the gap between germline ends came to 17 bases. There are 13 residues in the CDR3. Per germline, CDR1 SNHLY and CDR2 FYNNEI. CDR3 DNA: TGTGCCAGCAACTGGAGAACGGGGATCACGCAGTATTTT. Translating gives CASNWRTGITQYF.

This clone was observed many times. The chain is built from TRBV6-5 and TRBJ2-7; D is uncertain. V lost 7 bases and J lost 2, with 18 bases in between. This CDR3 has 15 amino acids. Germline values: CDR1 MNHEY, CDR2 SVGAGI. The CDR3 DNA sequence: TGTGCCAGCACTGTAAACATCCAGAACCCCTACGAGCAGTACTTC. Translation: CASTVNIQNPYEQYF.

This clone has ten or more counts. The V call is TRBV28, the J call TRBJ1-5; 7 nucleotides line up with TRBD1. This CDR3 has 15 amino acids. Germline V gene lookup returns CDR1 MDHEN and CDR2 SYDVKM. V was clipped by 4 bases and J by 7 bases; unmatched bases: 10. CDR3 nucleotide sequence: TGTGCCAGCAGTTCCGAGACAGGGTTTTGGCAGCCCCAGCATTTT. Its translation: CASSSETGFWQPQHF.

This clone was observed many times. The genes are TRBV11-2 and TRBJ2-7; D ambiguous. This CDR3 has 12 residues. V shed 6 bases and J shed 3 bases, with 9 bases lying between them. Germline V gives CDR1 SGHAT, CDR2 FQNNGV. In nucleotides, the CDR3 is TGTGCCAGCAGTCTGCGAGGCTACGAGCAGTACTTC. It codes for CASSLRGYEQYF.

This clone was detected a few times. CDR3 sequence: CASTHGTGANTEAFF. CDR3 coding DNA: TGTGCCAGCACTCACGGGACAGGGGCGAACACTGAAGCTTTCTTT. The J gene is TRBJ1-1, the V gene TRBV27; 10 positions agree with TRBD1. J gave up 1 base and V 7 bases, and 6 bases lay outside the gene matches. From germline, CDR1 is MNHEY and CDR2 SMNVEV (reference sequence). The length of the CDR3 is 15 residues.

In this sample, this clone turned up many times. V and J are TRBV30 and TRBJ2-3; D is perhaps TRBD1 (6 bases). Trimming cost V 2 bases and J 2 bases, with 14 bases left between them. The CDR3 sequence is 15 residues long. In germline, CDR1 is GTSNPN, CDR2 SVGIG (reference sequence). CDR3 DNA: TGTGCCTGGAGTTTGGACAGCTCGACCACAGATACGCAGTATTTT. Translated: CAWSLDSSTTDTQYF.

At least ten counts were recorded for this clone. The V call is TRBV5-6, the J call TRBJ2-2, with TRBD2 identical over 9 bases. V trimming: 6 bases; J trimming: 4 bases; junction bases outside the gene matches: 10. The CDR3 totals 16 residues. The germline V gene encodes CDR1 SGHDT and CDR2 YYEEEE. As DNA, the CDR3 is TGTGCCAGCAACATGGTGTCTAGCGGGACCACCGGGGAGCTGTTTTTT. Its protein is CASNMVSSGTTGELFF.

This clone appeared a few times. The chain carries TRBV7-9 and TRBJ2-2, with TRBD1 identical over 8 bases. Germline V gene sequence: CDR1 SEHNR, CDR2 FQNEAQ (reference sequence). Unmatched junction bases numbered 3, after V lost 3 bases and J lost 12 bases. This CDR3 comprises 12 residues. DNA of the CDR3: TGTGCCAGCAGCTTTCGGACAGGGAAGCTGTTTTTT. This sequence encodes CASSFRTGKLFF.

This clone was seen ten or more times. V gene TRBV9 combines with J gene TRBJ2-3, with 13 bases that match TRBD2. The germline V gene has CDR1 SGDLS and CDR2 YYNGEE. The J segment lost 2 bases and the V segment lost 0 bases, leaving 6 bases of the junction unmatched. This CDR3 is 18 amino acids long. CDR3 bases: TGTGCCAGCAGCGTAGCAGGGACTAGCGGGGCCTACACAGATACGCAGTATTTT. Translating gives CASSVAGTSGAYTDTQYF.

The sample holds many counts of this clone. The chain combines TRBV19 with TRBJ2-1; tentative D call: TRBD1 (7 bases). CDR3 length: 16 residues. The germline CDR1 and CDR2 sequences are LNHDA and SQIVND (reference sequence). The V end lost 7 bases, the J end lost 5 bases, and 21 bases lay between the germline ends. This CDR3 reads CASMEGARVADNEQFF. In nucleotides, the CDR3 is TGTGCCAGTATGGAGGGGGCGCGGGTAGCGGACAATGAGCAGTTCTTC.

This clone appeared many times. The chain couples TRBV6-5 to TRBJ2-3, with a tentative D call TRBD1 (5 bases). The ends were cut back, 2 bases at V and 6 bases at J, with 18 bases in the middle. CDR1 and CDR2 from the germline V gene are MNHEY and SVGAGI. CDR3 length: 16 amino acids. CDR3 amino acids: CASSYGLQGGLDTQYF. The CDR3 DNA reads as TGTGCCAGCAGTTACGGGTTGCAGGGTGGTTTGGATACGCAGTATTTT.

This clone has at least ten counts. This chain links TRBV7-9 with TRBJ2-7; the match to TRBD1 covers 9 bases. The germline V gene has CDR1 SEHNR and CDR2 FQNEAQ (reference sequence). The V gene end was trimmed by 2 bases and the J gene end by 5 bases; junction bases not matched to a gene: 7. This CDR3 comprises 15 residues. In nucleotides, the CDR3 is TGTGCCAGCAGCTTAAGGGGACAGGGTGTGAACGAGCAGTACTTC. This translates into CASSLRGQGVNEQYF.

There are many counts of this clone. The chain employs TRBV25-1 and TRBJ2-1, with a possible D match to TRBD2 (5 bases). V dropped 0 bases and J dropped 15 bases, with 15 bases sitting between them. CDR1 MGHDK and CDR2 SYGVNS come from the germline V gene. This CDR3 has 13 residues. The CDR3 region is CASSEYTSRSPFF. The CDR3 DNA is TGTGCCAGCAGTGAATATACTAGTCGAAGCCCGTTCTTC.

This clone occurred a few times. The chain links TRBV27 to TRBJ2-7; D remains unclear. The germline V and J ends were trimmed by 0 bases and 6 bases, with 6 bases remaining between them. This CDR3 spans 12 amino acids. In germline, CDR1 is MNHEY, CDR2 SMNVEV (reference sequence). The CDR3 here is CASSLSRGEQYF. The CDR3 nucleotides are TGTGCCAGCAGTTTATCACGAGGCGAGCAGTACTTC.

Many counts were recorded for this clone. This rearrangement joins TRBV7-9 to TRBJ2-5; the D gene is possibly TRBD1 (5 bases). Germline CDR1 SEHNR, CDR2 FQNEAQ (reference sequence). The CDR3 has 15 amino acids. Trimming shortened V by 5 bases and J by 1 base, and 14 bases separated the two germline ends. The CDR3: CASSTRWTTQETQYF. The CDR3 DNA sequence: TGTGCCAGCAGCACCCGCTGGACAACCCAAGAGACCCAGTACTTC.

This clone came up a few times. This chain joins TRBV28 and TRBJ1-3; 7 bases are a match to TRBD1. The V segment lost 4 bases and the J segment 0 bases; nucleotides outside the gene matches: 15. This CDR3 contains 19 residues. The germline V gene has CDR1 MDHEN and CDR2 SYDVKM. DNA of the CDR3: TGTGCCAGCAGTTCGTACAGGGGACGCGGGGTCCTCTCTGGAAACACCATATATTTT. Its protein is CASSSYRGRGVLSGNTIYF. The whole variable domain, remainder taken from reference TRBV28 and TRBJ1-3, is DVKVTQSSRYLVKRTGEKVFLECVQDMDHENMFWYRQDPGLGLRLIYFSYDVKMKEKGDIPEGYSVSREKKERFSLILESASTNQTSMYLCASSSYRGRGVLSGNTIYFGEGSWLTVV.